The clone carrying this TCR beta chain was seen ten or more times. This CDR3 comprises 15 residues. Germline V gene lookup returns CDR1 ENHRY and CDR2 SYGVKD. V was clipped by 6 bases and J by 1 base, with 14 bases between them. The data were obtained in a study of blood T cell repertoires in COVID-19. Assay: immunoSEQ multiplex PCR; the TCRdb copy retains only in-frame clones and omits some. The sample consists of about 130,000 clones, 79% of them appearing once. Sequencing was done on a sample of peripheral blood. The origin of this receptor is a man aged 40-49 years with active or convalescent COVID-19. The chain recombines TRBV10-3 with TRBJ2-3, with D possibly matching TRBD2 (6 bases). The CDR3 loop reads CAISSLGGGTDTQYF. The CDR3 region has the DNA TGTGCCATCAGCTCACTCGGCGGGGGCACAGATACGCAGTATTTT.